The clone carrying this TCR beta chain was picked up many times. What it binds is unknown. The TCR beta profiling, which covered VDJ combination and CDR3 sequence, was carried out using genomic DNA as the template. A single record per CDR3 protein comes from TCRdb applying MiXCR to the reads. The sample lists about 150,000 distinct CDR3 sequences, less than 60% occurring once. Sequenced patients had shown CD8+CD57+ cell expansion by flow cytometry. Germline trimming cut 4 bases from V and 3 bases from J; bases unmatched to any gene: 9. CDR3 length: 15 residues. The germline V gene encodes CDR1 MNHEY and CDR2 SMNVEV (reference sequence). This entry belongs to a study of CD8+CD57+ T cells in acquired aplastic anemia. Overall study: The mean DNA yield obtained from sorted CD4+ and CD8+ cells came to about 3.2 ug. Findings and caveats of the study: Around 27 sequences, all CD8+ CDR3, were shared between patients and controls.

Sample: sorted CD4+, CD8+, or CD8+CD57+ T cells (not recorded which) from PBMCs. V usage is TRBV27 and J usage is TRBJ2-7; 7 bases map to TRBD1. The sequence derives from a human donor with aplastic anemia. The CDR3 protein is CASSSHRDRFYEQYF. The CDR3 DNA reads TGTGCCAGCAGTTCGCACCGGGACAGATTCTACGAGCAGTACTTC.